This T cell receptor (beta chain) was recorded in a study of T cells in Graves' hyperthyroidism and ophthalmopathy. Findings and limits, study-wide: The model identified upcoming ophthalmopathy a median approximately six months ahead of onset. Clonotypes that were expanded in thyroid above 0.001 mostly appeared in blood too.

Worth noting for this clonotype: Its antigen is undetermined.

The TCR beta CDR3 regions underwent amplification using RNA transcripts as the source. When the TCR CDR3 underwent first-round RT-PCR, the HTBI primer set was used. TCRdb reprocessed the multiplex PCR reads with MiXCR, giving one entry per CDR3 protein. The sample has nearly 250,000 distinct CDR3 sequences, more than 20% seen once. CDR1 is ENHRY, CDR2 SYGVKD, per germline. The CDR3 runs 12 residues. Trimming cost V 1 base and J 5 bases, with 3 bases left between them. The V gene is TRBV10-3, the J gene TRBJ1-5; D gene unclear. Sequenced: blood. The TCR originated in a woman between 40 and 50 years old with Graves' ophthalmopathy. CDR3 protein: CAISEYDQPQHF. As DNA, the CDR3 is TGTGCCATCAGTGAGTATGATCAGCCCCAGCATTTT.